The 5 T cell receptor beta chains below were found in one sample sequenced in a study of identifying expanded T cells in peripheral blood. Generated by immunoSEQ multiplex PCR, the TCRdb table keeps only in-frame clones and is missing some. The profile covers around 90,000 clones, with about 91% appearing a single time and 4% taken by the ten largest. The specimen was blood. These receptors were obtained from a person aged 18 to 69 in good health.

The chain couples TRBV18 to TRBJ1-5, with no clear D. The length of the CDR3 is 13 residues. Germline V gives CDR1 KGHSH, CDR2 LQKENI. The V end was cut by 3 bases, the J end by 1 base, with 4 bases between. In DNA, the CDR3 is TGTGCCAGCTCACCGGGCAGCAATCAGCCCCAGCATTTT. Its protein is CASSPGSNQPQHF.

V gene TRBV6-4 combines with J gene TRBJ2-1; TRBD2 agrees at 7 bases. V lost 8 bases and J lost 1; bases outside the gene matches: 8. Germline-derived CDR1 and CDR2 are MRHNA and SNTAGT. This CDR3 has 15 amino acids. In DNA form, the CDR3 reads TGTGCCAGCTCCGCCGACGGGGGGTCCTACAATGAGCAGTTCTTC. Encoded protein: CASSADGGSYNEQFF.

The DNA for the CDR3 is TGTGCCAGCAGTTGGACTAGCGGGGGGCCAAACGAGCAGTACTTC. This translates into CASSWTSGGPNEQYF. The chain is built from TRBV2 and TRBJ2-7; TRBD2 agrees at 14 bases. CDR1 is SNHLY and CDR2 is FYNNEI in the germline V gene. Trimming at V came to 5 bases and at J to 5 bases, leaving 5 bases not matched to a gene. The CDR3 contains 15 residues.

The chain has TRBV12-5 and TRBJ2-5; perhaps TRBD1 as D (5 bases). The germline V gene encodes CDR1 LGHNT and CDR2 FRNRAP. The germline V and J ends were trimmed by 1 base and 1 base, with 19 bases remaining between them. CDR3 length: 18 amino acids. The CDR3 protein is CASGLDPRQGGLQETQYF. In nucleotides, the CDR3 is TGTGCTAGTGGTTTGGACCCGCGGCAGGGTGGGCTCCAAGAGACCCAGTACTTC. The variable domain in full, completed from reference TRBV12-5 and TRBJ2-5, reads DARVTQTPRHKVTEMGQEVTMRCQPILGHNTVFWYRQTMMQGLELLAYFRNRAPLDDSGMPKDRFSAEMPDATLATLKIQPSEPRDSAVYFCASGLDPRQGGLQETQYFGPGTRLLVL.

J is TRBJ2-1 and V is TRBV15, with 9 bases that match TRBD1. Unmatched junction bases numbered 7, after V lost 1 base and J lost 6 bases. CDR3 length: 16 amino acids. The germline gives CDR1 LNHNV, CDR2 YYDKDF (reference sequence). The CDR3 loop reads CATSRGGTGPGNEQFF. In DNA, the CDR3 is TGTGCCACCAGCAGAGGGGGGACAGGGCCGGGCAATGAGCAGTTCTTC.